Presented here are 14 T cell receptor beta chains from one specimen sequenced in a study of shared clonotypes between healthy human individuals. Assay used: immunoSEQ multiplex PCR; TCRdb lists only in-frame clones, some missing. The sample yields about 2.3 million clones, approximately 93% seen once. Sample: naive CD4+ T cells from PBMCs. Subset noted: CD45RA+ positively selected. Source of these receptors: a man between 18 and 35 years old in good health. Some clones in this sample may be carry-over from other donors' samples.

The V gene is TRBV5-1, the J gene TRBJ1-4; 7 positions agree with TRBD1. Germline V gene data show CDR1 as SGHRS and CDR2 as YFSETQ. This CDR3 comprises 17 residues. The J segment lost 2 bases and the V segment lost 4 bases, leaving 11 bases of the junction unmatched. The CDR3 loop reads CASSLSPYRGTNEKLFF. CDR3 bases: TGCGCCAGCAGCCTGTCACCGTACAGGGGCACTAATGAAAAACTGTTTTTT. Filled out from reference TRBV5-1 and TRBJ1-4, the complete variable domain reads KAGVTQTPRYLIKTRGQQVTLSCSPISGHRSVSWYQQTPGQGLQFLFEYFSETQRNKGNFPGRFSGRQFSNSRSEMNVSTLELGDSALYLCASSLSPYRGTNEKLFFGSGTQLSVL.

This sequence joins TRBV6-1 and TRBJ2-5, with unresolved D. The germline gives CDR1 MNHNS, CDR2 SASEGT. The length of the CDR3 is 15 residues. The V end lost 2 bases, the J end lost 4 bases, and 14 bases lay between the germline ends. CDR3 nucleotides: TGTGCCAGCAGTGAAATAGTGTCAGACTTAGAGACCCAGTACTTC. It codes for CASSEIVSDLETQYF.

To note about this clone: In the same sample, other DNA sequences code for this CDR3. The chain joins TRBV30 to TRBJ2-6; D is perhaps TRBD1 (6 bases). Trimming took 5 bases from V and 2 from J, leaving 7 bases between them. Per germline, CDR1 GTSNPN and CDR2 SVGIG (reference sequence). CDR3 length: 13 residues. This CDR3 is CAWSGAGANVLTF. In DNA form, the CDR3 reads TGTGCCTGGTCAGGGGCTGGGGCCAACGTCCTGACTTTC.

The chain couples TRBV5-1 to TRBJ1-5; D is perhaps TRBD1 (5 bases). CDR1 is SGHRS, CDR2 YFSETQ, per germline. This CDR3 is 18 amino acids long. V was clipped by 4 bases and J by 2 bases, with 22 bases between them. In DNA form, the CDR3 reads TGCGCCAGCAGCCCACGGGGGATCGGGCGGGAGGGCAATCAGCCCCAGCATTTT. It specifies CASSPRGIGREGNQPQHF.

This clone was recorded once. V and J are TRBV5-1 and TRBJ2-7; maybe TRBD1 (5 bases). The CDR3 consists of 14 residues. Trimming removed 4 bases at V and 7 bases at J, with 18 bases between. Germline V gene sequence: CDR1 SGHRS, CDR2 YFSETQ. CDR3 sequence reads: CASSLKGLDGEQYF. As DNA, the CDR3 is TGCGCCAGCAGCCTCAAGGGGCTTGACGGAGAGCAGTACTTC. Full variable domain (rest looked up from reference TRBV5-1 and TRBJ2-7): KAGVTQTPRYLIKTRGQQVTLSCSPISGHRSVSWYQQTPGQGLQFLFEYFSETQRNKGNFPGRFSGRQFSNSRSEMNVSTLELGDSALYLCASSLKGLDGEQYFGPGTRLTVT.

This clone was counted only a few times. The chain has TRBV11-2 and TRBJ1-4; D unclear. This CDR3 spans 11 amino acids. Trimming took 7 bases from V and 4 from J, leaving 4 bases between them. Germline CDR1 and CDR2: SGHAT and FQNNGV. This CDR3 reads CASTHNEKLFF. CDR3 bases: TGTGCCAGCACACATAATGAAAAACTGTTTTTT.

This chain links TRBV6-1 with TRBJ2-7; D perhaps matches TRBD2 (6 bases). Trimming stripped 4 bases from V and 2 bases from J, with 15 bases between. The CDR3 has 15 amino acids. The germline V gene encodes CDR1 MNHNS and CDR2 SASEGT. The CDR3 reads CASSVEGGAAYEQYF. The CDR3 region has the DNA TGTGCCAGCAGTGTAGAGGGAGGAGCCGCCTACGAGCAGTACTTC.

This clone was detected only a few times. The chain is built from TRBV6-5 and TRBJ1-2, with D perhaps matching TRBD1 (5 bases). CDR3 size: 12 residues. V shed 5 bases and J shed 7 bases, with 11 bases lying between them. Germline CDR1 is MNHEY and CDR2 is SVGAGI. The CDR3 loop reads CASSPRVGGYTF. The CDR3 DNA reads as TGTGCCAGCAGTCCCAGGGTGGGTGGCTACACCTTC.

Points on this clone: Other DNA sequences in this specimen translate into the identical CDR3. The genes are TRBV9 and TRBJ2-1; D may correspond to TRBD1 or TRBD2 (5 bases each). This CDR3 is built from 16 residues. CDR1 is SGDLS and CDR2 is YYNGEE in the germline V gene. Trimming removed 2 bases from V and 0 bases from J, with 12 bases in between. The CDR3 sequence: CASSVRAGTSYNEQFF. The DNA of the CDR3 is TGTGCCAGCAGCGTGAGGGCCGGGACCTCCTACAATGAGCAGTTCTTC.

J is TRBJ2-7 and V is TRBV28; a possible D gene is TRBD2 (6 bases). This CDR3 is 13 amino acids long. V was clipped by 6 bases and J by 6 bases, with 15 bases between them. Per the germline V gene, CDR1 is MDHEN and CDR2 is SYDVKM. The CDR3 sequence is CASRPPVGGEQYF. In DNA, the CDR3 is TGTGCCAGCAGACCTCCGGTCGGGGGCGAGCAGTACTTC. Looking up the rest from reference TRBV28 and TRBJ2-7 gives the full variable domain: DVKVTQSSRYLVKRTGEKVFLECVQDMDHENMFWYRQDPGLGLRLIYFSYDVKMKEKGDIPEGYSVSREKKERFSLILESASTNQTSMYLCASRPPVGGEQYFGPGTRLTVT.

This chain connects TRBV10-2 to TRBJ2-3; 11 bases match TRBD2. V lost 2 bases, J lost 7 bases, and 14 bases stayed unmatched. The length of the CDR3 is 18 residues. Per the germline V gene, CDR1 is WSHSY and CDR2 is SAAADI. CDR3 DNA sequence: TGCGCCAGCAGTGAGCCGGTCGGGGCTAGCGGGAGGAGGCATACGCAGTATTTT. Amino acids: CASSEPVGASGRRHTQYF.

Turning to this clone: The same CDR3 is also encoded by other DNA sequences in this sample. The V gene is TRBV6-5, the J gene TRBJ1-1; the D is unclear. Between the trimmed V and J ends, which lost 0 bases and 0 bases, there was a span of 8 bases. The V gene's germline CDR1 is MNHEY and CDR2 SVGAGI. The CDR3 covers 15 residues. The CDR3 loop is CASSYSRRVNTEAFF. CDR3 coding DNA: TGTGCCAGCAGTTACTCTCGGCGGGTGAACACTGAAGCTTTCTTT.

The chain uses TRBV2 and TRBJ2-5; 8 bases align to TRBD2. The CDR3 is made up of 16 amino acids. After removal of 6 bases from V and 1 base from J, the junction contained 10 bases not matched to a gene. The germline V gene encodes CDR1 SNHLY and CDR2 FYNNEI. CDR3 nucleotide sequence: TGTGCCAGCAGGGGGATAGGGACTAGTAGCCAAGAGACCCAGTACTTC. This gives the protein CASRGIGTSSQETQYF.

The chain has TRBV10-3 and TRBJ1-5; 7 positions agree with TRBD1. The germline gives CDR1 ENHRY, CDR2 SYGVKD. With 8 bases clipped from V and 11 bases from J, the junction kept 15 bases outside the gene matches. The length of the CDR3 is 14 residues. In DNA form, the CDR3 reads TGTGCCATCGGATCACCGGGGCAGGGGGATACCCAGCATTTT. Its translation is CAIGSPGQGDTQHF.